Below are 24 T cell receptor beta chains sequenced from a single sample in a study of blood T cell repertoires in COVID-19. Measured with immunoSEQ multiplex PCR; TCRdb has only the in-frame clones, and not every one. Among fewer than 700,000 clones listed, approximately 88% were seen once. The sample consisted of peripheral blood. These receptors came from a woman in her forties or fifties with COVID-19, enrolled during active disease.

The chain carries TRBV6-5 and TRBJ2-1; D gene ambiguous. Trimming took off 7 bases at V and 6 bases at J, with 7 bases between the two ends. CDR3 length equals 11 residues. Looked up from germline, CDR1 is MNHEY and CDR2 is SVGAGI. CDR3 amino acids: CASKGGNEQFF. The CDR3 DNA is TGTGCCAGCAAAGGCGGCAATGAGCAGTTCTTC.

This chain connects TRBV6-1 to TRBJ1-2; 9 bases map to TRBD1. J lost 7 bases, V lost 2 bases, and 8 bases had no gene match. CDR1 is MNHNS, CDR2 SASEGT, per germline. The CDR3 length is 15 residues. CDR3 region: CASSEYRTGEAGYTF. CDR3 DNA: TGTGCCAGCAGTGAATACCGGACAGGGGAGGCTGGCTACACCTTC.

The rearrangement uses TRBV5-1 and TRBJ2-7; D may be TRBD2 (7 bases). Per the germline V gene, CDR1 is SGHRS and CDR2 is YFSETQ. V was shortened by 4 bases and J by 0 bases, with 14 bases between the two germline ends. The CDR3 consists of 15 residues. DNA for the CDR3: TGCGCCAGCAGCGTGGGCGGGGGCGGCTCCTACGAGCAGTACTTC. Translation gives CASSVGGGGSYEQYF.

This clone has only one observation. CDR3 loop: CASGAVSYGYTF. CDR3 nucleotide sequence: TGTGCCAGCGGGGCCGTTAGCTATGGCTACACCTTC. This chain joins TRBV7-9 and TRBJ1-2; a possible D gene is TRBD1 (5 bases). The CDR3 sequence is 12 residues long. V lost 8 bases and J lost 4, with 11 bases in between. The V gene's germline CDR1 is SEHNR and CDR2 FQNEAQ (reference sequence).

This chain links TRBV7-9 with TRBJ2-3; TRBD2 might be the D (6 bases). The CDR3 totals 14 residues. Germline CDR1 reads SEHNR; CDR2 reads FQNEAQ (reference sequence). The germline V and J ends were trimmed by 5 bases and 3 bases, with 12 bases remaining between them. The CDR3 region has the DNA TGTGCCAGCAGCCCTACTAGCTCTACAGATACGCAGTATTTT. It is translated as CASSPTSSTDTQYF.

The chain carries TRBV3-1 (or the pseudogene TRBV3-2) and TRBJ1-5; the D gene is possibly TRBD1 (6 bases). This CDR3 is 17 amino acids long. Trimming stripped 1 base from V and 2 bases from J, with 15 bases between. The germline CDR1 and CDR2 sequences are LGHDT and YNNKEL (reference sequence). In DNA form, the CDR3 reads TGTGCCAGCAGCCAAGGTTTGGGGGGGCGCGGCAATCAGCCCCAGCATTTT. It codes for CASSQGLGGRGNQPQHF.

The rearrangement joins TRBV6-5 to TRBJ2-3; possible D gene TRBD1, 6 bases. CDR3 length: 12 residues. The germline V gene encodes CDR1 MNHEY and CDR2 SVGAGI. The ends were cut back, 7 bases at V and 4 bases at J, with 9 bases in the middle. CDR3 bases: TGTGCCAGCAATGGGGGCGCAGATACGCAGTATTTT. The encoded protein is CASNGGADTQYF.

The chain couples TRBV28 to TRBJ2-2, with no clear D. The CDR3 has 13 amino acids. Trimming shortened V by 1 base and J by 8 bases, and 8 bases separated the two germline ends. Germline V gene data show CDR1 as MDHEN and CDR2 as SYDVKM. The CDR3 spells CASSLSLRGELFF. As DNA, the CDR3 is TGTGCCAGCAGTTTATCCCTGAGAGGGGAGCTGTTTTTT.

The chain has TRBV6-5 and TRBJ2-7; TRBD2 matches 10 bases. Germline-derived CDR1 and CDR2 are MNHEY and SVGAGI. This CDR3 region has 15 residues. After removal of 6 bases from V and 3 bases from J, the junction contained 8 bases not matched to a gene. CDR3 sequence reads: CASSLGTSEVYEQYF. The CDR3 DNA follows: TGTGCCAGCAGCCTCGGGACTAGCGAGGTCTACGAGCAGTACTTC.

The rearrangement links TRBV5-8 to TRBJ2-2; no clear D. Germline V gives CDR1 SGHTS, CDR2 YDEGEE. Between the trimmed V and J ends, which lost 3 bases and 5 bases, there was a span of 14 bases. This CDR3 comprises 15 residues. The CDR3 DNA sequence: TGTGCCAGCAGCTCCCTATTTGGAGTGACCGGGGAGCTGTTTTTT. It encodes CASSSLFGVTGELFF.

The sample holds a few counts of this clone. This chain uses TRBV3-1 (or the pseudogene TRBV3-2) with TRBJ2-3, with D perhaps matching TRBD2 (6 bases). The V end was cut by 3 bases, the J end by 2 bases, with 12 bases between. In germline, CDR1 is LGHDT, CDR2 YNNKEL (reference sequence). The CDR3 spans 15 residues. The CDR3 nucleotides are TGTGCCAGCAGCCAGGGCGGGGCCGACACAGATACGCAGTATTTT. Its translation: CASSQGGADTDTQYF.

The rearrangement links TRBV5-1 to TRBJ2-7; TRBD1 matches 7 bases. V was clipped by 8 bases and J by 0 bases; unmatched bases: 5. This CDR3 region has 13 residues. Germline CDR1 SGHRS, CDR2 YFSETQ. CDR3 region: CASKQGLSYEQYF. CDR3 DNA sequence: TGCGCCAGTAAACAGGGGCTCTCCTACGAGCAGTACTTC.

DNA of the CDR3: TGTGCCACCAGTGACTCCGGGACAGGGCGGGGGGTCACCGGGGAGCTGTTTTTT. Its protein is CATSDSGTGRGVTGELFF. The rearrangement joins TRBV24-1 to TRBJ2-2; D might be TRBD1 (9 bases). Trimming removed 4 bases from V and 4 bases from J, with 21 bases in between. Germline CDR1 KGHDR, CDR2 SFDVKD. The CDR3 is made up of 18 amino acids.

V and J are TRBV6-5 and TRBJ2-3; D is undetermined. V lost 0 bases to trimming and J lost 2 bases, with 6 bases between them. Germline-derived CDR1 and CDR2 are MNHEY and SVGAGI. This CDR3 region has 14 residues. The CDR3 sequence is CASSYSTFTDTQYF. The CDR3 DNA sequence: TGTGCCAGCAGTTACTCGACTTTCACAGATACGCAGTATTTT.

The chain uses TRBV29-1 and TRBJ1-1; TRBD1 is a possible D gene (5 bases). This CDR3 spans 14 amino acids. Germline values: CDR1 SQVTM, CDR2 ANQGSEA. V lost 5 bases and J 0 bases, leaving 13 bases between the germline ends. Here the CDR3 reads CSVRPGLLNTEAFF. CDR3 nucleotide sequence: TGCAGCGTTCGACCGGGACTGCTGAACACTGAAGCTTTCTTT.

The chain couples TRBV4-1 to TRBJ2-7; no reliable D call. The CDR3 runs to 15 residues. From germline, CDR1 is MGHRA and CDR2 YSYEKL. Trimming removed 3 bases at V and 3 bases at J, with 15 bases between. In DNA, the CDR3 is TGCGCCAGCAGCCAGGCTGTCCGTGGCAACTACGAGCAGTACTTC. Translated: CASSQAVRGNYEQYF.

The chain combines TRBV18 with TRBJ1-3; no definite D call. The V end lost 6 bases, the J end lost 0 bases, and 9 bases lay between the germline ends. CDR3 length: 14 amino acids. CDR1 and CDR2 from the germline V gene are KGHSH and LQKENI. DNA for the CDR3: TGTGCCAGCTCTCTAGGATCCTCTGGAAACACCATATATTTT. Translation: CASSLGSSGNTIYF.

The chain combines TRBV5-1 with TRBJ2-2; 12 bases match TRBD2. Germline trimming cut 4 bases from V and 5 bases from J; bases unmatched to any gene: 9. Germline V gene lookup returns CDR1 SGHRS and CDR2 YFSETQ. The CDR3 sequence is 17 residues long. The CDR3 DNA sequence: TGCGCCAGCAGCAACGGACTAGCGGGGACGTCGACCGGGGAGCTGTTTTTT. Protein product: CASSNGLAGTSTGELFF.

V usage is TRBV6-1 and J usage is TRBJ2-7, with 9 positions matching TRBD1. This CDR3 is 14 amino acids long. The junction had 4 bases not matched to a gene; V was cut back by 1 base and J by 6 bases. From germline, CDR1 is MNHNS and CDR2 SASEGT. The CDR3 DNA follows: TGTGCCAGCAGTGAAGGGACAGGGGCTGGCGAGCAGTACTTC. Protein product: CASSEGTGAGEQYF.

For the CDR3, the DNA is TGTGCCAGCAGCGTAGAAGGTAGGCGGGGGCGAACCTACAATGAGCAGTTCTTC. This gives the protein CASSVEGRRGRTYNEQFF. The chain uses TRBV9 and TRBJ2-1; D perhaps matches TRBD2 (7 bases). CDR3 length: 18 residues. Germline assignment: CDR1 SGDLS and CDR2 YYNGEE. Trimming took off 0 bases at V and 2 bases at J, with 18 bases between the two ends.

The chain employs TRBV19 and TRBJ1-1, with D tentatively TRBD1 (6 bases). The CDR3 has 15 amino acids. CDR1 and CDR2 from the germline V gene are LNHDA and SQIVND (reference sequence). The V end lost 2 bases, the J end lost 0 bases, and 10 bases lay between the germline ends. The CDR3 loop is CASSITGQLNTEAFF. DNA of the CDR3: TGTGCCAGTAGTATAACCGGACAGTTGAACACTGAAGCTTTCTTT.

The chain carries TRBV6-5 and TRBJ2-3; 9 bases line up with TRBD2. Trimming cost V 6 bases and J 6 bases; bases outside gene matches: 4. Germline V lookup: CDR1 MNHEY, CDR2 SVGAGI. The CDR3 contains 13 residues. Here the CDR3 reads CASRLSGGDTQYF. CDR3 nucleotide sequence: TGTGCCAGCAGACTAAGCGGGGGGGATACGCAGTATTTT.

V is TRBV18 and J is TRBJ2-6; 9 bases are shared with TRBD1. The CDR3 length is 18 residues. The V segment lost 5 bases and the J segment 2 bases; nucleotides outside the gene matches: 10. Germline CDR1 reads KGHSH; CDR2 reads LQKENI. CDR3 protein: CASSSTGGAPPGANVLTF. The DNA of the CDR3 is TGTGCCAGCTCATCAACAGGGGGCGCCCCGCCTGGGGCCAACGTCCTGACTTTC. Using reference TRBV18 and TRBJ2-6 for the parts outside the CDR3, the full variable domain is NAGVMQNPRHLVRRRGQEARLRCSPMKGHSHVYWYRQLPEEGLKFMVYLQKENIIDESGMPKERFSAEFPKEGPSILRIQQVVRGDSAAYFCASSSTGGAPPGANVLTFGAGSRLTVL.

J is TRBJ1-6 and V is TRBV6-1, with D possibly TRBD1 on 6 matching bases. This CDR3 contains 15 residues. The germline V and J ends were trimmed by 1 base and 4 bases, with 8 bases remaining between them. CDR1 is MNHNS and CDR2 is SASEGT in the germline V gene. This chain's CDR3 is CASSEGTAYNSPLHF. The CDR3, as DNA: TGTGCCAGCAGTGAAGGGACAGCATATAATTCACCCCTCCACTTT.